Each of the 26 T cell receptor beta chains below was sequenced from the same sample in a study of follicular helper T cells after annual influenza vaccination. Time point described: 2014-2015 season, pre-vaccination. TCRdb keeps only in-frame clones here, not all; method: immunoSEQ multiplex PCR. The table lists about 13,000 clones, about four fifths of them singletons. Specimen: CXCR5- memory CD4+ T cells sorted from blood, collected on the day of influenza vaccination. The receptor set was obtained from an adult who received the influenza vaccine.

The chain recombines TRBV2 with TRBJ2-1; 9 bases agree with TRBD1. The CDR3 has 15 amino acids. The germline gives CDR1 SNHLY, CDR2 FYNNEI. J was trimmed by 6 bases and V by 7 bases; bases with no gene match: 10. CDR3 coding DNA: TGTGCCAGCAACCCCGGGACAGGGAATGGCAATGAGCAGTTCTTC. Encoded protein: CASNPGTGNGNEQFF.

The CDR3 DNA reads TGCGCCAGCAGACAGGGGAACACCGGGGAGCTGTTTTTT. It translates to CASRQGNTGELFF. V is TRBV10-1 and J is TRBJ2-2; D possibly corresponds to TRBD1 (6 bases). CDR1 WNHNN and CDR2 SYGVQD come from the germline V gene (reference sequence). The CDR3 contains 13 residues. V was shortened by 6 bases and J by 1 base, with 6 bases between the two germline ends.

This chain connects TRBV10-2 to TRBJ1-1; D is perhaps TRBD1 (6 bases). The CDR3 contains 14 residues. V was trimmed by 0 bases and J by 1 base, leaving 6 bases between them. Per germline, CDR1 WSHSY and CDR2 SAAADI. CDR3 sequence: CASSESGGNTEAFF. CDR3 coding DNA: TGCGCCAGCAGTGAGTCAGGGGGGAACACTGAAGCTTTCTTT.

The chain has TRBV29-1 and TRBJ2-5, with 9 nucleotides matching TRBD2. Per germline, CDR1 SQVTM and CDR2 ANQGSEA. The CDR3 is 15 amino acids. Trimming at V came to 5 bases and at J to 4 bases, leaving 11 bases not matched to a gene. In DNA form, the CDR3 reads TGCAGCGTTTCGCCTCTTAGCGGGGGCGGAGAGACCCAGTACTTC. Its translation: CSVSPLSGGGETQYF.

The chain is built from TRBV7-8 and TRBJ1-6; 7 bases match TRBD1. The germline gives CDR1 SGHVS, CDR2 FQNEAQ. The length of the CDR3 is 17 residues. Trimming took 4 bases from V and 0 from J; bases not matched to a gene: 6. This CDR3 reads CASSSTGASSYNSPLHF. In nucleotides, the CDR3 is TGTGCCAGCAGCTCTACAGGGGCGAGCTCCTATAATTCACCCCTCCACTTT.

The rearrangement uses TRBV11-2 and TRBJ1-6; TRBD1 might be the D (5 bases). Trimming removed 1 base from V and 6 bases from J, with 7 bases in between. CDR1 is SGHAT, CDR2 FQNNGV, per germline. This CDR3 comprises 14 residues. CDR3 in amino acids: CASSLGGVNSPLHF. The CDR3 coding sequence is TGTGCCAGCAGCTTAGGAGGGGTTAATTCACCCCTCCACTTT.

V gene TRBV30 combines with J gene TRBJ1-6; TRBD1 might be the D (6 bases). Trimming cost V 4 bases and J 9 bases, with 16 bases left between them. Germline CDR1 is GTSNPN and CDR2 is SVGIG (reference sequence). The CDR3 has 14 residues. The CDR3 sequence: CAWNVGARSSPLHF. CDR3 sequence (DNA): TGTGCCTGGAATGTGGGGGCTAGGAGTTCACCCCTCCACTTT.

The chain links TRBV6-6 to TRBJ1-6, with 10 bases that match TRBD1. Germline loops: CDR1 MNHNY, CDR2 SVGAGI (reference sequence). CDR3 length: 15 amino acids. The junction had 11 bases not matched to a gene; V was cut back by 6 bases and J by 12 bases. DNA for the CDR3: TGTGCCAGCAGGTCCGGGACAGGGGATTTAGTACCCCTCCACTTT. It is translated as CASRSGTGDLVPLHF.

The chain carries TRBV18 and TRBJ1-1; 8 bases align to TRBD1. V gave up 5 bases and J gave up 0 bases; unmatched junction bases: 5. Per the germline V gene, CDR1 is KGHSH and CDR2 is LQKENI. The CDR3 has 15 residues. The CDR3 reads CASSEGQGMNTEAFF. CDR3 sequence (DNA): TGTGCCAGCTCAGAAGGACAGGGCATGAACACTGAAGCTTTCTTT.

The chain carries TRBV11-2 and TRBJ1-1, with 7 bases aligning to TRBD1. The CDR3 totals 17 residues. With V trimmed by 5 bases and J by 4 bases, 16 bases remained unmatched. In germline, CDR1 is SGHAT, CDR2 FQNNGV. The DNA for the CDR3 is TGTGCCAGCAGCCACAGGGACAGACGCCTGATGAGCACTGAAGCTTTCTTT. Protein sequence: CASSHRDRRLMSTEAFF.

Here the CDR3 DNA reads TGTGCCTGGAGTGGCCAAGGACAGGGGGCTGCACGTAGGGCTAATGAAAAACTGTTTTTT. Residues: CAWSGQGQGAARRANEKLFF. The chain recombines TRBV30 with TRBJ1-4, with 11 bases lining up with TRBD1. V lost 1 base and J lost 3; bases outside the gene matches: 16. There are 20 residues in the CDR3. Germline loops: CDR1 GTSNPN, CDR2 SVGIG (reference sequence).

This clone has only a few counts. This rearrangement joins TRBV5-4 to TRBJ2-7; no clear D. With 3 bases removed from V and 7 bases from J, the gap between germline ends came to 14 bases. CDR3 length: 13 residues. Germline V gene sequence: CDR1 SGHNT, CDR2 YYREEE (reference sequence). In DNA form, the CDR3 reads TGTGCCAGCAGCTGGGGAACAAGGTCGGAGCAGTACTTC. Translating it yields CASSWGTRSEQYF.

This clone appeared a few times. V and J are TRBV7-9 and TRBJ2-7; TRBD1 or TRBD2 may be the D gene (5 bases each). With 5 bases removed from V and 2 bases from J, the gap between germline ends came to 19 bases. From germline, CDR1 is SEHNR and CDR2 FQNEAQ (reference sequence). The CDR3 covers 16 residues. CDR3 bases: TGTGCCAGCAGCCCAGCCCCCGGGGCCAAAACCTACGAGCAGTACTTC. Protein product: CASSPAPGAKTYEQYF. Combining the CDR3 with reference TRBV7-9 and TRBJ2-7 gives the whole variable domain DTGVSQNPRHKITKRGQNVTFRCDPISEHNRLYWYRQTLGQGPEFLTYFQNEAQLEKSRLLSDRFSAERPKGSFSTLEIQRTEQGDSAMYLCASSPAPGAKTYEQYFGPGTRLTVT.

This chain connects TRBV30 to TRBJ2-2, with D tentatively TRBD1 (5 bases). Deletions cut 5 bases from V and 3 bases from J, with 16 bases between. The CDR3 has 15 amino acids. CDR1 and CDR2 from the germline V gene are GTSNPN and SVGIG (reference sequence). CDR3 sequence: CAWCSNSRDTGELFF. DNA of the CDR3: TGTGCCTGGTGCTCAAATTCCAGGGACACCGGGGAGCTGTTTTTT.

The V call is TRBV15, the J call TRBJ2-7, with TRBD1 identical over 9 bases. The ends lost 3 bases at V and 1 base at J; junction bases unmatched: 10. Germline CDR1 and CDR2: LNHNV and YYDKDF (reference sequence). There are 17 residues in the CDR3. CDR3 sequence: CATSRISTGGPSYEQYF. Written as DNA, the CDR3 is TGTGCCACCAGCAGGATTTCAACAGGGGGCCCTTCCTACGAGCAGTACTTC.

The rearrangement uses TRBV27 and TRBJ2-1; the D is unclear. The V gene's germline CDR1 is MNHEY and CDR2 SMNVEV (reference sequence). The V end lost 3 bases, the J end lost 8 bases, and 8 bases lay between the germline ends. The CDR3 loop spans 12 amino acids. The CDR3 DNA is TGTGCCAGCAGTTTCTCCGGAGATGAGCAGTTCTTC. It codes for CASSFSGDEQFF.

The chain is built from TRBV6-5 and TRBJ2-1; D perhaps matches TRBD2 (6 bases). Germline CDR1 MNHEY, CDR2 SVGAGI. V was clipped by 0 bases and J by 4 bases, with 10 bases between them. CDR3 length: 15 residues. The DNA of the CDR3 is TGTGCCAGCAGTTACTCGGGGGGTCAATACAATGAGCAGTTCTTC. It is translated as CASSYSGGQYNEQFF.

The chain uses TRBV30 and TRBJ2-7, with 7 bases lining up with TRBD1. Germline V gene data show CDR1 as GTSNPN and CDR2 as SVGIG (reference sequence). With V trimmed by 5 bases and J by 4 bases, 8 bases remained unmatched. This CDR3 has 13 residues. The CDR3 bases are TGTGCCTGGGACAGGGCCAGGGATTACGAGCAGTACTTC. It yields the protein CAWDRARDYEQYF.

This chain joins TRBV5-4 and TRBJ2-5; D possibly corresponds to TRBD1 (6 bases). The CDR3 has 15 amino acids. V lost 4 bases to trimming and J lost 5 bases, with 18 bases between them. Germline CDR1 reads SGHNT; CDR2 reads YYREEE (reference sequence). The CDR3 sequence is CASSTREQGRETQYF. CDR3 DNA: TGTGCCAGCAGCACTCGAGAACAGGGAAGGGAGACCCAGTACTTC.

Remarks on this clone: The DNA is omitted, as the CDR3 cannot be located on it reliably, and the CDR3 follows TCRdb's listing. The chain carries TRBV28 and TRBJ2-3; TRBD2, as called in the table, went unchecked against the DNA. Germline V gene lookup returns CDR1 MDHEN and CDR2 SYDVKM. The CDR3 is 15 residues long, ends included. The CDR3 is CASSSSGLSTDTQYF.

The chain is built from TRBV11-2 and TRBJ2-1; 7 bases line up with TRBD2. CDR1 is SGHAT and CDR2 is FQNNGV in the germline V gene. The CDR3 contains 16 residues. J gave up 7 bases and V 5 bases, and 14 bases lay outside the gene matches. In DNA, the CDR3 is TGTGCCAGCAGCGTATTCGGGGGGACCCTGAGGAATGAGCAGTTCTTC. This codes for CASSVFGGTLRNEQFF.

This sequence joins TRBV10-3 and TRBJ1-2, with 7 bases lining up with TRBD1. The CDR3 spans 15 residues. With V trimmed by 1 base and J by 6 bases, 8 bases remained unmatched. Germline CDR1 reads ENHRY; CDR2 reads SYGVKD. The CDR3 region has the DNA TGTGCCATCAGTGAGTACGCGACAGGGCGAAATGGCTACACCTTC. Translation gives CAISEYATGRNGYTF.

CDR3 sequence reads: CASSVAGGPITYEQYF. In DNA form, the CDR3 reads TGTGCCAGCTCTGTAGCGGGGGGGCCGATCACCTACGAGCAGTACTTC. This chain uses TRBV18 with TRBJ2-7; 11 bases map to TRBD2. The CDR3 length is 16 residues. Germline V gives CDR1 KGHSH, CDR2 LQKENI. The junction had 9 bases not matched to a gene; V was cut back by 6 bases and J by 2 bases.

The chain uses TRBV2 and TRBJ1-1; 7 bases fit TRBD1. This CDR3 has 15 residues. V was clipped by 8 bases and J by 3 bases; unmatched bases: 12. The germline V gene encodes CDR1 SNHLY and CDR2 FYNNEI. The CDR3 region has the DNA TGTGCCAGCTCAGCAGGGGCCCAGGGGGACACTGAAGCTTTCTTT. This sequence encodes CASSAGAQGDTEAFF.

V usage is TRBV6-5 and J usage is TRBJ2-5; D uncertain. Germline CDR1 reads MNHEY; CDR2 reads SVGAGI. The V end lost 7 bases, the J end lost 5 bases, and 8 bases lay between the germline ends. There are 11 residues in the CDR3. The CDR3 protein is CASKLRETQYF. CDR3 nucleotide sequence: TGTGCCAGCAAATTACGGGAGACCCAGTACTTC.

The genes are TRBV30 and TRBJ2-1, with D perhaps given as TRBD1 or TRBD2 (6 bases each). V was pared by 0 bases and J by 9 bases, with 18 bases between. CDR1 is GTSNPN and CDR2 is SVGIG in the germline V gene (reference sequence). The CDR3 extends over 15 amino acids. This chain's CDR3 is CAWSVRGGPVGEQFF. The CDR3 coding sequence is TGTGCCTGGAGTGTACGAGGGGGGCCTGTTGGTGAGCAGTTCTTC.